What follows are 21 T cell receptor beta chains derived from one specimen sequenced in a study of blood T cell repertoires in COVID-19. The assay was immunoSEQ multiplex PCR, and TCRdb's table has in-frame clones only and misses some. Counted here are around 150,000 clones, 92% occurring once; the ten biggest clones make up around 4.6%. Sequenced: peripheral blood. The receptors here all came from a man aged 25-45 years with COVID-19, enrolled during active disease.

This clone showed up just once. V usage is TRBV9 and J usage is TRBJ1-1; D not resolved. The germline gives CDR1 SGDLS, CDR2 YYNGEE. CDR3 length equals 13 residues. Trimming pared 1 base from V and 5 bases from J, leaving 9 bases between. CDR3 nucleotide sequence: TGTGCCAGCAGCGTACTGACGGGGACTGAAGCTTTCTTT. Translated, it gives CASSVLTGTEAFF.

This clone was recorded once. The chain is built from TRBV12-5 and TRBJ2-5; no clear D gene. From germline, CDR1 is LGHNT and CDR2 FRNRAP. The CDR3 is 15 residues long. With 6 bases removed from V and 2 bases from J, the gap between germline ends came to 16 bases. The CDR3 nucleotides are TGTGCTAGTGGCCTGTGGGTTACGCGGCAAGAGACCCAGTACTTC. This sequence encodes CASGLWVTRQETQYF.

V and J are TRBV18 and TRBJ1-3; 7 positions match TRBD1. This CDR3 spans 16 amino acids. V was clipped by 8 bases and J by 0 bases; unmatched bases: 10. Germline V gene sequence: CDR1 KGHSH, CDR2 LQKENI. The CDR3 region has the DNA TGTGCCAGCGCGGGAGGGGGCACCTTCTCTGGAAACACCATATATTTT. As protein: CASAGGGTFSGNTIYF.

The V and J genes are TRBV15 and TRBJ1-5; unclear D gene. The germline gives CDR1 LNHNV, CDR2 YYDKDF (reference sequence). The CDR3 loop spans 15 amino acids. Trimming pared 0 bases from V and 3 bases from J, leaving 9 bases between. The CDR3 loop reads CATSRDDGYNQPQHF. The CDR3 DNA is TGTGCCACCAGCAGAGATGACGGGTACAATCAGCCCCAGCATTTT.

V gene TRBV18 combines with J gene TRBJ1-6; a weak D match, TRBD1 (5 bases). Germline values: CDR1 KGHSH, CDR2 LQKENI. CDR3 length: 15 residues. Deletions cut 1 base from V and 3 bases from J, with 7 bases between. Written as DNA, the CDR3 is TGTGCCAGCTCACCACAGGGGCTCTATAATTCACCCCTCCACTTT. Its protein product is CASSPQGLYNSPLHF.

The CDR3 reads CASGTSVRWTQYF. As DNA, the CDR3 is TGTGCCAGCGGAACTAGCGTCAGGTGGACCCAGTACTTC. The V gene is TRBV27, the J gene TRBJ2-5, with TRBD2 matching over 7 bases. The CDR3 sequence is 13 residues long. Germline V gene lookup returns CDR1 MNHEY and CDR2 SMNVEV (reference sequence). V was pared by 8 bases and J by 7 bases, with 10 bases of the junction left unmatched.

This chain links TRBV19 with TRBJ2-1; unclear D gene. The CDR3 consists of 12 residues. Trimming left V 3 bases short and J 6 bases short, with 6 bases between. CDR1 LNHDA and CDR2 SQIVND come from the germline V gene (reference sequence). The CDR3 coding sequence is TGTGCCAGTAGTATCGCGTCCAATGAGCAGTTCTTC. This sequence encodes CASSIASNEQFF.

CDR3 region: CATSDPTGKQETQYF. In DNA, the CDR3 is TGTGCCACCAGTGATCCCACAGGGAAACAAGAGACCCAGTACTTC. The chain carries TRBV24-1 and TRBJ2-5; perhaps TRBD1 as D (6 bases). The CDR3 covers 15 residues. The V end lost 3 bases, the J end lost 2 bases, and 12 bases lay between the germline ends. Germline loops: CDR1 KGHDR, CDR2 SFDVKD.

V usage is TRBV5-5 and J usage is TRBJ2-5; D is undetermined. CDR1 SGHKS and CDR2 YYEKEE come from the germline V gene (reference sequence). This CDR3 has 14 amino acids. V was clipped by 2 bases and J by 5 bases, with 13 bases between them. This CDR3 reads CASSLDSVWETQYF. The CDR3 DNA reads TGTGCCAGCAGCTTAGACTCTGTGTGGGAGACCCAGTACTTC.

The chain uses TRBV28 and TRBJ2-2, with 7 bases aligning to TRBD2. Germline loops: CDR1 MDHEN, CDR2 SYDVKM. CDR3 length equals 16 residues. J was trimmed by 5 bases and V by 6 bases; bases with no gene match: 12. Here the CDR3 DNA reads TGTGCCAGCAGACCCCGGACTAGATTTCGGACCGGGGAGCTGTTTTTT. This translates into CASRPRTRFRTGELFF.

The rearrangement links TRBV12-3 or TRBV12-4 to TRBJ2-3; D gene ambiguous. V was trimmed by 3 bases and J by 7 bases, leaving 8 bases between them. This CDR3 region has 12 residues. DNA for the CDR3: TGTGCCAGCAGTTTTGGGCCAAATACGCAGTATTTT. It codes for CASSFGPNTQYF.

Written as DNA, the CDR3 is TGTGCCAGCAGCACCCCGACAGGTTCGGCCCTCCACTTT. Translation gives CASSTPTGSALHF. The chain employs TRBV7-9 and TRBJ1-6; maybe TRBD1 (6 bases). There are 13 residues in the CDR3. V was cut by 5 bases and J by 14 bases, with 16 bases left in between. Germline V CDR1 and CDR2: SEHNR, FQNEAQ (reference sequence). Combining the CDR3 with reference TRBV7-9 and TRBJ1-6 gives the whole variable domain DTGVSQNPRHKITKRGQNVTFRCDPISEHNRLYWYRQTLGQGPEFLTYFQNEAQLEKSRLLSDRFSAERPKGSFSTLEIQRTEQGDSAMYLCASSTPTGSALHFGNGTRLTVT.

The chain has TRBV7-2 and TRBJ1-5, with 9 bases matching TRBD1. Trimming cost V 5 bases and J 2 bases; bases outside gene matches: 7. This CDR3 is 16 amino acids long. CDR1 and CDR2 from the germline V gene are SGHTA and FQGNSA. As DNA, the CDR3 is TGTGCCAGCAGCGCACACCGGGACAGGGGCAATCAGCCCCAGCATTTT. Translating gives CASSAHRDRGNQPQHF.

The chain joins TRBV4-2 to TRBJ2-1; 10 bases align to TRBD1. Losses at the gene ends were 0 bases for V and 7 bases for J; bases not matched to a gene: 6. Germline values: CDR1 LGHNA, CDR2 YNFKEQ. CDR3 size: 16 residues. The CDR3 nucleotides read TGTGCCAGCAGCCAAGATGGGACAGGGGCCTTTAATGAGCAGTTCTTC. This encodes CASSQDGTGAFNEQFF.

The rearrangement links TRBV14 to TRBJ2-1, with 11 positions matching TRBD2. The junction had 12 bases not matched to a gene; V was cut back by 6 bases and J by 2 bases. Germline CDR1 is SGHDN and CDR2 is FVKESK. There are 18 residues in the CDR3. The DNA of the CDR3 is TGTGCCAGCAGGCCCCCGGGACTAGCGGCGGCGGCCTACAATGAGCAGTTCTTC. Its protein is CASRPPGLAAAAYNEQFF.

The CDR3 DNA follows: TGTGCCAGCAGCTTATGGGGACAAGTAACAGATACGCAGTATTTT. It yields the protein CASSLWGQVTDTQYF. The chain joins TRBV7-3 to TRBJ2-3; D may be TRBD1 (6 bases). V gave up 2 bases and J gave up 3 bases, with 12 bases separating them. CDR1 SGHTA and CDR2 FQGTGA come from the germline V gene. The CDR3 covers 15 residues. The variable domain in full, with the rest retrieved from reference TRBV7-3 and TRBJ2-3, is GAGVSQTPSNKVTEKGKYVELRCDPISGHTALYWYRQSLGQGPEFLIYFQGTGAADDSGLPNDRFFAVRPEGSVSTLKIQRTERGDSAVYLCASSLWGQVTDTQYFGPGTRLTVL.

There are a few counts of this clone. The CDR3 reads CASSGEDPGFRRQYF. The CDR3 DNA reads TGTGCCAGCAGTGGAGAGGACCCGGGGTTTCGGAGGCAGTACTTC. The chain is built from TRBV2 and TRBJ2-7, with D tentatively TRBD2 (5 bases). The ends were cut back, 4 bases at V and 9 bases at J, with 22 bases in the middle. Germline CDR1 is SNHLY and CDR2 is FYNNEI. CDR3 size: 15 residues. Full variable domain (missing parts from reference TRBV2 and TRBJ2-7): EPEVTQTPSHQVTQMGQEVILRCVPISNHLYFYWYRQILGQKVEFLVSFYNNEISEKSEIFDDQFSVERPDGSNFTLKIRSTKLEDSAMYFCASSGEDPGFRRQYFGPGTRLTVT.

The chain links TRBV6-2 or TRBV6-3 to TRBJ2-1; 8 positions match TRBD1. The ends lost 2 bases at V and 4 bases at J; junction bases unmatched: 13. CDR1 MNHEY and CDR2 SVGEGT come from the germline V gene. The CDR3 contains 18 residues. The CDR3 loop is CASSYPRPRQGTYNEQFF. CDR3 DNA sequence: TGTGCCAGCAGTTACCCCAGACCTCGACAGGGGACATACAATGAGCAGTTCTTC.

V is TRBV2 and J is TRBJ2-5, with 9 bases that match TRBD1. The CDR3 is 14 amino acids. V lost 4 bases to trimming and J lost 4 bases; unmatched junction nucleotides: 4. CDR1 is SNHLY, CDR2 FYNNEI, per germline. The CDR3 DNA follows: TGTGCCAGCAGTGGTCGGGACAGGGCAGAGACCCAGTACTTC. This sequence encodes CASSGRDRAETQYF.

The chain employs TRBV7-9 and TRBJ2-3; TRBD2 aligns across 10 bases. V was pared by 5 bases and J by 0 bases, with 5 bases of the junction left unmatched. CDR1 and CDR2 (germline): SEHNR, FQNEAQ (reference sequence). The length of the CDR3 is 16 residues. CDR3 DNA sequence: TGTGCCAGCAGCCCCGGACTAGCGGTTAGCACAGATACGCAGTATTTT. Translation: CASSPGLAVSTDTQYF. Filled out from reference TRBV7-9 and TRBJ2-3, the complete variable domain reads DTGVSQNPRHKITKRGQNVTFRCDPISEHNRLYWYRQTLGQGPEFLTYFQNEAQLEKSRLLSDRFSAERPKGSFSTLEIQRTEQGDSAMYLCASSPGLAVSTDTQYFGPGTRLTVL.

The V and J genes are TRBV10-3 and TRBJ1-2, with D perhaps matching TRBD1 (6 bases). The CDR3 extends over 13 amino acids. CDR1 and CDR2 from the germline V gene are ENHRY and SYGVKD. V lost 3 bases, J lost 3 bases, and 8 bases lay in between. CDR3 sequence: CAISEPGDYGYTF. The CDR3 region has the DNA TGTGCCATCAGTGAACCAGGGGACTATGGCTACACCTTC.